One sample yielded the 9 T cell receptor beta chains listed below, sequenced in a study of tumor-infiltrating lymphocytes in primary liver carcinoma. The source material, 20-30 mg of unsorted bulk tissue, was used to co-extract RNA and DNA. Starting material of 500 to 600 ng total RNA yielded TCR beta cDNA via a constant-region primer. Investigators got TCR beta libraries out of three nested multiplex PCR rounds, done with slightly modified ARM-PCR. TRBV1-TRBV30 forward primers paired with a C-beta reverse primer were used in the first two PCR rounds, which ran approximately 11 cycles each. TCRdb passed the multiplex PCR reads through MiXCR, listing each CDR3 protein once. The table lists tens of thousands of distinct CDR3 sequences, about three quarters of them singletons. Sequencing was carried out using liver tumor tissue from sampling region 2. Indicated subset: tumor region T2, inferior pole. The receptors were gathered from a man aged 40-50 years with primary liver carcinoma and hepatitis B virus infection.

On this clonotype itself: Here the CDR3 omits its conserved ending phenylalanine or tryptophan, so a read error is the likely source. The chain is built from TRBV30 and TRBJ2-6, with D possibly TRBD1 on 5 matching bases. This CDR3 has 15 residues. Germline CDR1 and CDR2: GTSNPN and SVGIG (reference sequence). This CDR3 is CARPDGSSGANVLTS. Written as DNA, the CDR3 is TGTGCCCGCCCGGACGGTAGCTCTGGGGCCAACGTTCTGACTTCC.

This clonotype was detected only once. J is TRBJ1-2 and V is TRBV29-1, with D uncertain. The CDR3 has 10 amino acids. V lost 3 bases, J lost 10 bases, and 9 bases lay in between. The germline CDR1 and CDR2 sequences are SQVTM and ANQGSEA. In nucleotides, the CDR3 is TGCAGCGTTGACTCCGATCCCTACACCTTC. It specifies CSVDSDPYTF.

To note about this clonotype: The missing conserved phenylalanine or tryptophan at the end of this CDR3 makes a read error likely. The chain links TRBV11-3 to TRBJ1-5; D is possibly TRBD1 (5 bases). The V gene lost 9 bases and the J gene lost 6 bases, with 21 bases spanning the gap. This CDR3 spans 15 amino acids. CDR1 and CDR2 (germline): SGHNT, YENEEA. The CDR3 region is CASSIDLGLAQPQHL. The CDR3 DNA reads as TGTGCCAGTAGCATAGATCTGGGGCTGGCTCAGCCCCAGCATTTA.

About this clonotype itself: The junction departs from germline at one end; a sequencing error may be responsible. CDR3 in amino acids: CASSPGLPYGYAF. CDR3 coding DNA: TGTGCCAGCAGCCCGGGACTCCCCTATGGCTACGCCTTC. The V and J genes are TRBV9 and TRBJ1-2; D perhaps matches TRBD1 (5 bases). CDR3 length: 13 amino acids. CDR1 is SGDLS and CDR2 is YYNGEE in the germline V gene.

Of note for this clonotype: The CDR3 ends on some other residue instead of the conserved phenylalanine or tryptophan, so this is likely a read error. The chain couples TRBV6-4 to TRBJ2-1; D gene ambiguous. The CDR3 contains 14 residues. V was pared by 1 base and J by 6 bases, with 10 bases between. Germline V gene lookup returns CDR1 MRHNA and CDR2 SNTAGT. CDR3 bases: TGTGCCAGCAGTGACTGGGATAGGCCCAATGAGCAGTTCTCC. The encoded protein is CASSDWDRPNEQFS.

As concerns this clonotype: The junction departs from the called germline gene at one end, perhaps through a read error. The chain carries TRBV7-9 and TRBJ2-7; D is possibly TRBD1 or TRBD2 (6 bases each). Germline-derived CDR1 and CDR2 are SEHNR and FQNEAQ (reference sequence). This CDR3 has 16 residues. CDR3 protein: CACSPPGGLVGGEQYF. Written as DNA, the CDR3 is TGTGCCTGCAGTCCACCCGGGGGCCTAGTAGGAGGAGAGCAGTACTTC.

Of note for this clonotype: Just one base apart from a much larger clone, this may be a read error. This chain uses TRBV20-1 with TRBJ2-1; perhaps TRBD2 as D (6 bases). The germline V gene has CDR1 DFQATT and CDR2 SNEGSKA (reference sequence). The CDR3 has 16 residues. This CDR3 reads CSARGAGTCGIDEQFF. The CDR3 bases are TGCAGTGCGAGAGGAGCCGGGACTTGCGGGATTGATGAGCAGTTCTTC.

The V and J genes are TRBV18 and TRBJ2-7, with D unclear. Germline CDR1 reads KGHSH; CDR2 reads LQKENI. Trimming shortened V by 3 bases and J by 6 bases, and 12 bases separated the two germline ends. This CDR3 region has 13 residues. The DNA of the CDR3 is TGTGCCAGCTCACCCCCGTCAAATCGCGAGCAGTACTTC. This gives the protein CASSPPSNREQYF.

This clonotype came up a few times. The chain is built from TRBV11-2 and TRBJ2-5; maybe TRBD1 (5 bases). The CDR3 covers 13 residues. The germline V gene encodes CDR1 SGHAT and CDR2 FQNNGV. V was clipped by 8 bases and J by 4 bases, with 14 bases between them. The CDR3 loop reads CASEPRGVETQYF. The DNA for the CDR3 is TGTGCCAGCGAACCTAGGGGTGTAGAGACCCAGTACTTC.